This TCR beta chain was observed in a study of CD8 T cells in Susac syndrome. Random hexamers served to reverse transcribe roughly 0.45 to 1 ug RNA. It was immunoSEQ multiplex PCR that amplified TCR beta CDR3 across 54 Vbeta and 13 Jbeta. Via MiXCR, TCRdb re-called the immunoSEQ multiplex PCR reads, giving one row per CDR3 protein. The sample holds approximately 190,000 distinct CDR3 sequences, 90% to 96% seen once. Between the trimmed V and J ends, which lost 1 base and 6 bases, there was a span of 12 bases. The CDR3 has 14 amino acids. Germline V gives CDR1 SEHNR, CDR2 FQNEAQ (reference sequence). The sample was CD4+ T cells from PBMCs. The origin of this receptor is a human donor with Susac syndrome. The V and J genes are TRBV7-9 and TRBJ1-1, with no clear D. In nucleotides, the CDR3 is TGTGCCAGCAGCTTAGAATATGGCGGTTCTGAAGCTTTCTTT. Its translation is CASSLEYGGSEAFF.